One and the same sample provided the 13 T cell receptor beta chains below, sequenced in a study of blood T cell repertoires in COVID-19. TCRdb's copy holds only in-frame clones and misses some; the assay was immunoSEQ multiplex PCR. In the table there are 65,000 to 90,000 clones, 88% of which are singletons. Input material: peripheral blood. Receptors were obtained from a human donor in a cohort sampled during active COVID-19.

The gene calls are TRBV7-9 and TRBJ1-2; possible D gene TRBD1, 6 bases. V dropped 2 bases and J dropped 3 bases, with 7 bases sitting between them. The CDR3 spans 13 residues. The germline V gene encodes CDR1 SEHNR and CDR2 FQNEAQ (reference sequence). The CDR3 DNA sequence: TGTGCCAGCAGCTTACAGGGGTACTATGGCTACACCTTC. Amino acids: CASSLQGYYGYTF. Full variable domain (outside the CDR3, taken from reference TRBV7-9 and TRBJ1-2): DTGVSQNPRHKITKRGQNVTFRCDPISEHNRLYWYRQTLGQGPEFLTYFQNEAQLEKSRLLSDRFSAERPKGSFSTLEIQRTEQGDSAMYLCASSLQGYYGYTFGSGTRLTVV.

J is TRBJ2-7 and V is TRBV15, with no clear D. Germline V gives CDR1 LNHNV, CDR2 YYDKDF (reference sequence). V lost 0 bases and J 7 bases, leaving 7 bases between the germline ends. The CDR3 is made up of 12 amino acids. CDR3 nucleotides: TGTGCCACCAGCAGAGAGCGGATTGAGCAGTACTTC. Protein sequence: CATSRERIEQYF.

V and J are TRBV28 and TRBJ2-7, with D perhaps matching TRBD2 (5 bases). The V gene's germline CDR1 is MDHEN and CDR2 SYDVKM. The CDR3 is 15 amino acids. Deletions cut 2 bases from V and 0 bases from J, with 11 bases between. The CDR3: CASSLPPGSSYEQYF. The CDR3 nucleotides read TGTGCCAGCAGTTTACCCCCGGGGTCCTCCTACGAGCAGTACTTC.

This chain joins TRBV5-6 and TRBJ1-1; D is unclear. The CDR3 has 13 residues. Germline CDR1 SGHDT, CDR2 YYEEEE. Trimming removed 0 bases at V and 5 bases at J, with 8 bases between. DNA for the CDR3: TGTGCCAGCAGCTTGGCGCGGAGGACTGAAGCTTTCTTT. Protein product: CASSLARRTEAFF.

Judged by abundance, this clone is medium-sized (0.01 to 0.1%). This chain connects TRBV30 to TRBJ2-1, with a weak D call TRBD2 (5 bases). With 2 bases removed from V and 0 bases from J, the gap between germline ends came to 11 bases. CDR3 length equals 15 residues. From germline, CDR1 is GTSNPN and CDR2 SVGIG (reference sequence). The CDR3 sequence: CAWSPDSSSYNEQFF. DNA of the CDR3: TGTGCCTGGAGTCCGGACTCTAGCTCCTACAATGAGCAGTTCTTC.

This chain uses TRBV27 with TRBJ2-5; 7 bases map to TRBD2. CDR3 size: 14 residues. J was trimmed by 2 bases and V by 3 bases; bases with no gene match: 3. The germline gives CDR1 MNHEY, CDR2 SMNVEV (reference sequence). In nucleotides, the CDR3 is TGTGCCAGCAGTTTCGCGGGAGAGCAAGAGACCCAGTACTTC. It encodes CASSFAGEQETQYF.

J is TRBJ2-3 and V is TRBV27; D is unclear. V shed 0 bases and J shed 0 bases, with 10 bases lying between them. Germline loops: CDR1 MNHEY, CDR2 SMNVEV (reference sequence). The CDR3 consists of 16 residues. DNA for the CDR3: TGTGCCAGCAGTTTATCGTTGGGCACTAGCACAGATACGCAGTATTTT. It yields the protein CASSLSLGTSTDTQYF.

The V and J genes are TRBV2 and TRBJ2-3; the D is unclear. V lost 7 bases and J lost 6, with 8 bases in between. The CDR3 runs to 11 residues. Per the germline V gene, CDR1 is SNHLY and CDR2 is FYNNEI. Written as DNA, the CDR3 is TGTGCCAGCACGCCCGGGGATACGCAGTATTTT. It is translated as CASTPGDTQYF.

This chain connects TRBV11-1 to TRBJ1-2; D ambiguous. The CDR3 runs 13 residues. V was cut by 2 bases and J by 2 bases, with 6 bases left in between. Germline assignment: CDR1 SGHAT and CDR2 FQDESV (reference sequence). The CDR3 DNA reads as TGTGCCAGCAGCTTACCTCCCAACTATGGCTACACCTTC. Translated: CASSLPPNYGYTF.

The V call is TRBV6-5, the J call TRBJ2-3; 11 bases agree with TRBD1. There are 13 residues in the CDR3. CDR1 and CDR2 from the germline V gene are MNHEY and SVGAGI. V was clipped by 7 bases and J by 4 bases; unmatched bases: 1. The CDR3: CASKGQGADTQYF. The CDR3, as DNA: TGTGCCAGCAAGGGACAGGGGGCAGATACGCAGTATTTT.

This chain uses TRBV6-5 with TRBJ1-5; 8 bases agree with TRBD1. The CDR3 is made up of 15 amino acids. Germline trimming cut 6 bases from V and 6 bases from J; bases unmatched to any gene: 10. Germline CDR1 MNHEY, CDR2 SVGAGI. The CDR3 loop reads CASSKQGGVGQPQHF. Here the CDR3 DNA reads TGTGCCAGCAGCAAACAGGGGGGAGTAGGTCAGCCCCAGCATTTT.

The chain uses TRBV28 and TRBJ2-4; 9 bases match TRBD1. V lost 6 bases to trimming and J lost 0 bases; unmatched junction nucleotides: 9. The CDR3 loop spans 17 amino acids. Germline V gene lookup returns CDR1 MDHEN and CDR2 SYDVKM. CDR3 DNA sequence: TGTGCCAGCAGCCAACAGGGGGCGAATAGAGCCAAAAACATTCAGTACTTC. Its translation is CASSQQGANRAKNIQYF. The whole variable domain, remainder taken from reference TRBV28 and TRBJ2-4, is DVKVTQSSRYLVKRTGEKVFLECVQDMDHENMFWYRQDPGLGLRLIYFSYDVKMKEKGDIPEGYSVSREKKERFSLILESASTNQTSMYLCASSQQGANRAKNIQYFGAGTRLSVL.

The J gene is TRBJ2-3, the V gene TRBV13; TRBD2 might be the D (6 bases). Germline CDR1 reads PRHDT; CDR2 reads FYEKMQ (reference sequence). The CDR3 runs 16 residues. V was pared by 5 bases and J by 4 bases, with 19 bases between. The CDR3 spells CASSGGGGRRPDTQYF. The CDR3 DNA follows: TGTGCCAGCAGCGGTGGTGGTGGGAGGAGGCCAGATACGCAGTATTTT.